The text below deals with one T cell receptor (beta chain). The data were obtained in a study of blood T cell repertoires in COVID-19. Study summary: Sites across the United States, Italy and Spain contributed samples from acute and convalescent COVID-19.

The assay was immunoSEQ multiplex PCR, and TCRdb's table has in-frame clones only and misses some. The sample consists of around 150,000 clones, around 87% of them appearing once. The length of the CDR3 is 14 residues. The germline V gene has CDR1 SNHLY and CDR2 FYNNEI. V shed 6 bases and J 4 bases; nucleotides not matched to a gene: 8. This clonotype was obtained from a man between 50 and 59 years old with active COVID-19. The sample comprised peripheral blood. The genes are TRBV2 and TRBJ1-2; TRBD1 agrees at 7 bases. In DNA form, the CDR3 reads TGTGCCAGCAGCACGACAGGGATGGGCTATGGCTACACCTTC. Amino acid sequence: CASSTTGMGYGYTF.